Listed below are T cell receptor beta chains from one sample, sequenced in a study of shared clonotypes between healthy human individuals. TCRdb's table, derived via immunoSEQ multiplex PCR, lists solely in-frame clones and lacks some. The data show 2 million to 2.5 million clones, approximately 96% seen once. The sample consisted of naive CD4+ T cells sorted from blood. The receptor set was obtained from a man between 18 and 29 years old in good health. Both conserved end residues are part of each CDR3. The D gene is left open where the match is weak. A row's size may be missing; if present it is once, few, many or a size class.

TRBJ2-5 | NA | NA | TRBV6-6 | CASQGTPQETQYF | TGTGCCAGCCAGGGGACACCGCAAGAGACCCAGTACTTC
TRBJ1-4 | NA | NA | TRBV9 | CASSAGFSNEKLFF | TGTGCCAGCAGCGCCGGCTTTTCTAATGAAAAACTGTTTTTT
TRBJ1-5 | NA | NA | TRBV27 | CASTAHLGEPQHF | TGTGCCAGCACCGCACATCTGGGCGAACCCCAGCATTTT
TRBJ2-7 | TRBD1 | NA | TRBV30 | CAWTRDSPYEQYF | TGTGCCTGGACCAGGGACAGTCCCTACGAGCAGTACTTC
TRBJ1-5 | NA | NA | TRBV6-5 | CASSFQGGGNQPQHF | TGTGCCAGCAGCTTTCAGGGCGGCGGCAATCAGCCCCAGCATTTT
TRBJ1-5 | TRBD1 | NA | TRBV7-2 | CASSFRGGSNQPQHF | TGTGCCAGCAGCTTCAGGGGGGGAAGCAATCAGCCCCAGCATTTT
TRBJ2-7 | NA | NA | TRBV7-2 | CASSSVPGSYEQYF | TGTGCCAGCAGCTCCGTACCCGGTTCCTACGAGCAGTACTTC
TRBJ2-7 | TRBD1 | NA | TRBV5-1 | CASSSLGQGYEQYF | TGCGCCAGCAGCTCTTTGGGACAGGGCTACGAGCAGTACTTC
TRBJ1-1 | NA | NA | TRBV19 | CASSIVVGDTEAFF | TGTGCCAGTAGTATCGTGGTGGGGGACACTGAAGCTTTCTTT
TRBJ1-4 | NA | NA | TRBV30 | CAWSPRGLANEKLFF | TGTGCCTGGAGCCCACGGGGGCTTGCTAATGAAAAACTGTTTTTT
TRBJ1-4 | NA | NA | TRBV6-1 | CASKMTAFEKLFF | TGTGCCAGCAAAATGACAGCGTTTGAAAAACTGTTTTTT
TRBJ1-2 | NA | NA | TRBV11-3 | CASSLAGGNGYTF | TGTGCCAGCAGCTTAGCGGGGGGCAATGGCTACACCTTC
TRBJ1-2 | NA | NA | TRBV6-1 | CASSEGILQGHLGYTF | TGTGCCAGCAGTGAAGGAATATTGCAGGGGCACCTTGGCTACACCTTC
TRBJ2-2 | TRBD1 | NA | TRBV5-1 | CASGQGVSAHTGELFF | TGCGCCAGCGGACAGGGTGTTTCCGCGCACACCGGGGAGCTGTTTTTT
TRBJ1-4 | TRBD1 | NA | TRBV5-1 | CASSWGTGAGEKLFF | TGCGCCAGCAGCTGGGGGACAGGGGCGGGTGAAAAACTGTTTTTT
TRBJ1-3 | NA | NA | TRBV5-1 | CASSPRSVAGNTIYF | TGCGCCAGCAGCCCCCGGTCGGTCGCGGGAAACACCATATATTTT
TRBJ1-4 | TRBD1 | NA | TRBV28 | CASSSGTALLEKLFF | TGTGCCAGCAGCTCAGGGACAGCCCTTCTTGAAAAACTGTTTTTT
TRBJ2-3 | NA | NA | TRBV7-3 | CASSFRYETDTQYF | TGTGCCAGCAGCTTTCGGTACGAAACAGATACGCAGTATTTT
TRBJ1-2 | NA | NA | TRBV18 | CASSPLFYGDGYTF | TGTGCCAGCTCACCACTATTCTACGGGGATGGCTACACCTTC
TRBJ2-7 | NA | once | TRBV20-1 | CSAKKDTEEYF | TGCAGTGCTAAAAAGGACACCGAGGAGTACTTC
TRBJ2-2 | NA | NA | TRBV10-3 | CAITSGNTGELFF | TGTGCCATCACCTCGGGGAACACCGGGGAGCTGTTTTTT
TRBJ2-3 | NA | NA | TRBV7-2 | CASSRLVGQYF | TGTGCCAGCAGCAGACTAGTTGGACAGTATTTT
TRBJ2-7 | NA | NA | TRBV7-2 | CASSLGSGKIYEQYF | TGTGCCAGCAGCTTAGGTTCTGGGAAAATCTACGAGCAGTACTTC
TRBJ2-7 | NA | NA | TRBV25-1 | CASSSQTVSSYEQYF | TGTGCCAGCAGTTCGCAGACTGTAAGCTCCTACGAGCAGTACTTC
TRBJ2-3 | TRBD2 | NA | TRBV6-6 | CTSTRLAATDTQYF | TGTACCAGCACCAGGCTAGCGGCCACAGATACGCAGTATTTT
TRBJ1-6 | NA | NA | TRBV7-3 | CASSLTGDNSSPLHF | TGTGCCAGCAGCTTAACAGGTGACAACTCTTCACCCCTCCACTTT
TRBJ1-3 | NA | NA | TRBV28 | CASSPALGWAGNTIYF | TGTGCCAGCAGTCCGGCACTGGGGTGGGCTGGAAACACCATATATTTT
TRBJ2-1 | NA | NA | TRBV5-4 | CASSFGGSYNEQFF | TGTGCCAGCAGCTTCGGGGGATCCTACAATGAGCAGTTCTTC
TRBJ2-5 | TRBD2 | NA | TRBV10-3 | CAIGTSGQETQYF | TGTGCCATCGGGACTAGCGGCCAAGAGACCCAGTACTTC
TRBJ2-1 | NA | NA | TRBV7-2 | CASSFDRGGEQFF | TGTGCCAGCAGCTTCGATAGGGGGGGTGAGCAGTTCTTC
TRBJ1-2 | NA | NA | TRBV2 | CASSEWLNYGYTF | TGTGCCAGCAGTGAATGGCTCAACTATGGCTACACCTTC
TRBJ2-7 | NA | NA | TRBV21-1 | CASSKGEGLAGVSYEQYF | TGTGCCAGCAGCAAAGGAGAGGGACTAGCGGGAGTATCCTACGAGCAGTACTTC
TRBJ2-3 | NA | NA | TRBV30 | CAWSGSRTFFPDTQYF | TGTGCCTGGAGTGGGAGTCGGACTTTCTTCCCAGATACGCAGTATTTT
TRBJ2-1 | TRBD2 | NA | TRBV2 | CASSDRPSGGGEQFF | TGTGCCAGCAGTGATAGGCCTAGCGGGGGCGGTGAGCAGTTCTTC
TRBJ2-7 | TRBD1 | NA | TRBV2 | CASSGTGPSYEQYF | TGTGCCAGCAGTGGGACAGGACCCTCCTACGAGCAGTACTTC